A single sample is the source of the 21 T cell receptor beta chains below, sequenced in a study of relationships among human T cell subsets. TCR alpha and beta CDR3s were amplified from mRNA by semiquantitative ARM-PCR. Exponential amplification used communal superprimers after tagged nested gene-specific primers in ARM-PCR. TCRdb passed the multiplex PCR reads through MiXCR, listing each CDR3 protein once. The data contain 2,800 or so distinct CDR3 sequences, about 80% of them singletons. Specimen: total T cells sorted from blood. These receptors originate from a man aged 40-50 years in good health.

The CDR3, as DNA: TGTGCCAGCAGTCCCCCCGGGGTATCCTACAATGAGCAGTTCTTC. As protein: CASSPPGVSYNEQFF. The chain links TRBV2 to TRBJ2-1, with a weak D call TRBD2 (5 bases). The germline V gene has CDR1 SNHLY and CDR2 FYNNEI. The V end lost 5 bases, the J end lost 1 base, and 12 bases lay between the germline ends. This CDR3 is 15 amino acids long.

The rearrangement uses TRBV5-1 and TRBJ1-4; TRBD1 aligns across 8 bases. CDR3 length: 15 residues. V lost 4 bases and J lost 5; bases outside the gene matches: 7. The germline V gene has CDR1 SGHRS and CDR2 YFSETQ. The CDR3 region is CASSPSRDRNEKLFF. CDR3 nucleotide sequence: TGCGCCAGCAGCCCGTCCCGGGACAGGAATGAAAAACTGTTTTTT.

The chain links TRBV19 to TRBJ2-1; D perhaps matches TRBD1 (5 bases). This CDR3 is built from 14 residues. The V gene lost 3 bases and the J gene lost 6 bases, with 12 bases spanning the gap. Germline CDR1 and CDR2: LNHDA and SQIVND (reference sequence). The CDR3 protein is CASSIDRTRNEQFF. The CDR3 nucleotides are TGTGCCAGTAGTATCGACAGAACCCGCAATGAGCAGTTCTTC.

V is TRBV10-3 and J is TRBJ1-1; D ambiguous. The V end lost 3 bases, the J end lost 0 bases, and 5 bases lay between the germline ends. This CDR3 region has 13 residues. Germline CDR1 reads ENHRY; CDR2 reads SYGVKD. DNA for the CDR3: TGTGCCATCAGTGACAGGCTGAACACTGAAGCTTTCTTT. Translated: CAISDRLNTEAFF.

The V and J genes are TRBV11-3 and TRBJ1-5, with 10 bases that match TRBD1. The CDR3 spans 21 residues. CDR1 is SGHNT and CDR2 is YENEEA in the germline V gene. Trimming cost V 4 bases and J 4 bases; bases outside gene matches: 22. The CDR3 nucleotides are TGTGCCAGCAGCTCGGTCCCGGGGACAGGGGCCTTAGGTGGGGCAAATCAGCCCCAGCATTTT. Translation gives CASSSVPGTGALGGANQPQHF.

This chain joins TRBV4-1 and TRBJ2-3; no clear D. Germline loops: CDR1 MGHRA, CDR2 YSYEKL. The CDR3 totals 12 residues. Trimming shortened V by 2 bases and J by 3 bases, and 3 bases separated the two germline ends. Here the CDR3 reads CASSQPTDTQYF. The CDR3 DNA reads TGCGCCAGCAGCCAACCTACAGATACGCAGTATTTT.

V and J are TRBV19 and TRBJ2-7; 10 bases align to TRBD2. This CDR3 spans 16 amino acids. Germline V gene sequence: CDR1 LNHDA, CDR2 SQIVND (reference sequence). Trimming cost V 5 bases and J 1 base; bases outside gene matches: 8. In DNA, the CDR3 is TGTGCCAGTAGTCGGACTAGCGGACAAGGTTCCTACGAGCAGTACTTC. Its protein is CASSRTSGQGSYEQYF.

This clonotype has only a few counts. The chain recombines TRBV6-1 with TRBJ2-6; D unresolved. The CDR3 sequence is 14 residues long. Germline values: CDR1 MNHNS, CDR2 SASEGT. V lost 5 bases, J lost 4 bases, and 9 bases lay in between. The CDR3 protein is CASSYSPGANVLTF. CDR3 bases: TGTGCCAGCAGTTACTCTCCCGGGGCCAACGTCCTGACTTTC.

This rearrangement joins TRBV11-2 to TRBJ2-1; 10 nucleotides agree with TRBD1. Germline CDR1 and CDR2: SGHAT and FQNNGV. The CDR3 contains 15 residues. Trimming removed 5 bases from V and 7 bases from J; junction bases left unmatched: 8. CDR3 region: CASSQPGQGSNEQFF. The DNA of the CDR3 is TGTGCCAGCAGCCAACCGGGACAGGGGTCGAATGAGCAGTTCTTC. Variable domain in full (rest from reference TRBV11-2 and TRBJ2-1): EAGVAQSPRYKIIEKRQSVAFWCNPISGHATLYWYQQILGQGPKLLIQFQNNGVVDDSQLPKDRFSAERLKGVDSTLKIQPAKLEDSAVYLCASSQPGQGSNEQFFGPGTRLTVL.

The V gene is TRBV14, the J gene TRBJ2-3, with D perhaps matching TRBD1 or TRBD2 (5 bases each). This CDR3 spans 13 amino acids. Germline-derived CDR1 and CDR2 are SGHDN and FVKESK. V was shortened by 8 bases and J by 4 bases, with 13 bases between the two germline ends. The CDR3 loop reads CASGRAGPDTQYF. The CDR3 bases are TGTGCCAGCGGCAGGGCGGGCCCAGATACGCAGTATTTT. The full variable domain, its missing parts supplied by reference TRBV14 and TRBJ2-3, is EAGVTQFPSHSVIEKGQTVTLRCDPISGHDNLYWYRRVMGKEIKFLLHFVKESKQDESGMPNNRFLAERTGGTYSTLKVQPAELEDSGVYFCASGRAGPDTQYFGPGTRLTVL.

CDR3 bases: TGTGCCAGCAGCCCATACAGGGGAAGAGGATTCGGGTCTGGGGCCAACGTCCTGACTTTC. Its translation: CASSPYRGRGFGSGANVLTF. The chain couples TRBV7-2 to TRBJ2-6, with 7 positions matching TRBD1. The CDR3 has 20 amino acids. Germline V gene sequence: CDR1 SGHTA, CDR2 FQGNSA. J lost 1 base, V lost 5 bases, and 17 bases had no gene match. Drawing the rest from reference TRBV7-2 and TRBJ2-6, the complete variable domain is GAGVSQSPSNKVTEKGKDVELRCDPISGHTALYWYRQSLGQGLEFLIYFQGNSAPDKSGLPSDRFSAERTGGSVSTLTIQRTQQEDSAVYLCASSPYRGRGFGSGANVLTFGAGSRLTVL.

V gene TRBV19 combines with J gene TRBJ2-1, with 8 bases fitting TRBD1. The germline V gene has CDR1 LNHDA and CDR2 SQIVND (reference sequence). Germline trimming cut 3 bases from V and 7 bases from J; bases unmatched to any gene: 8. CDR3 length: 15 residues. CDR3: CASSIAGGVGNEQFF. In DNA form, the CDR3 reads TGTGCCAGTAGTATTGCAGGGGGCGTAGGTAATGAGCAGTTCTTC. The full variable domain, in which reference TRBV19 and TRBJ2-1 provide the parts outside the CDR3, is DGGITQSPKYLFRKEGQNVTLSCEQNLNHDAMYWYRQDPGQGLRLIYYSQIVNDFQKGDIAEGYSVSREKKESFPLTVTSAQKNPTAFYLCASSIAGGVGNEQFFGPGTRLTVL.

V gene TRBV6-1 combines with J gene TRBJ2-1; 10 bases fit TRBD2. The CDR3 loop spans 17 amino acids. Germline CDR1 reads MNHNS; CDR2 reads SASEGT. The trim removed 6 bases at V and 3 bases at J, leaving 11 bases unmatched. CDR3 sequence reads: CASRQGALAGVYNEQFF. In DNA form, the CDR3 reads TGTGCCAGCAGACAAGGCGCGCTAGCGGGAGTCTACAATGAGCAGTTCTTC.

The chain carries TRBV5-1 and TRBJ2-5, with 7 bases fitting TRBD1. The V and J ends lost 0 bases and 5 bases, in that order; junction bases with no gene match: 10. Germline V gene data show CDR1 as SGHRS and CDR2 as YFSETQ. The CDR3 extends over 16 amino acids. DNA of the CDR3: TGCGCCAGCAGCTTGGACGACTTTGGACAGGACGAGACCCAGTACTTC. This translates into CASSLDDFGQDETQYF.

The rearrangement uses TRBV11-2 and TRBJ2-7; D unclear. Trimming stripped 1 base from V and 9 bases from J, with 7 bases between. Germline V gene data show CDR1 as SGHAT and CDR2 as FQNNGV. This CDR3 region has 11 residues. Here the CDR3 reads CASSLGSMQYF. CDR3 DNA sequence: TGTGCCAGCAGCTTAGGAAGCATGCAGTACTTC. The complete variable domain, with remaining parts taken from reference TRBV11-2 and TRBJ2-7, reads EAGVAQSPRYKIIEKRQSVAFWCNPISGHATLYWYQQILGQGPKLLIQFQNNGVVDDSQLPKDRFSAERLKGVDSTLKIQPAKLEDSAVYLCASSLGSMQYFGPGTRLTVT.

CDR3 DNA: TGCAGTGCCGGGACAGATACGCAGTATTTT. Encoded protein: CSAGTDTQYF. This chain uses TRBV20-1 with TRBJ2-3; D is uncertain. The CDR3 runs 10 residues. Germline V gene data show CDR1 as DFQATT and CDR2 as SNEGSKA (reference sequence). V lost 6 bases to trimming and J lost 3 bases, with 4 bases between them.

The chain carries TRBV11-2 and TRBJ2-2, with no clear D. There are 12 residues in the CDR3. Germline V gene data show CDR1 as SGHAT and CDR2 as FQNNGV. V gave up 2 bases and J gave up 6 bases, with 4 bases separating them. The CDR3 loop is CASSLNSGELFF. DNA for the CDR3: TGTGCCAGCAGCTTAAATTCCGGGGAGCTGTTTTTT.

This clonotype has just a few counts. The J gene is TRBJ2-1, the V gene TRBV7-8; no firm D call. There are 14 residues in the CDR3. The V gene lost 5 bases and the J gene lost 5 bases, with 13 bases spanning the gap. Germline V gene data show CDR1 as SGHVS and CDR2 as FQNEAQ. CDR3 in DNA: TGTGCCAGCAGCCCAAACCGGGCCAACAATGAGCAGTTCTTC. As protein: CASSPNRANNEQFF.

The rearrangement uses TRBV6-5 and TRBJ1-3, with D unclear. CDR1 is MNHEY, CDR2 SVGAGI, per germline. The CDR3 contains 12 residues. Trimming left V 4 bases short and J 7 bases short, with 8 bases between. CDR3 sequence: CASSLPGNTIYF. The DNA for the CDR3 is TGTGCCAGCAGTTTGCCGGGGAACACCATATATTTT.

This chain connects TRBV6-6 to TRBJ2-7, with 7 bases matching TRBD2. CDR3 length equals 14 residues. Per the germline V gene, CDR1 is MNHNY and CDR2 is SVGAGI (reference sequence). V shed 7 bases and J 1 base; nucleotides not matched to a gene: 7. Here the CDR3 reads CASTVAGGSYEQYF. The CDR3 nucleotides are TGTGCCAGCACCGTAGCGGGTGGGTCCTACGAGCAGTACTTC.

This clonotype was observed once. The chain recombines TRBV3-1 with TRBJ1-1; D is ambiguous. The CDR3 has 12 residues. CDR1 LGHDT and CDR2 YNNKEL come from the germline V gene (reference sequence). V was trimmed by 8 bases and J by 6 bases, leaving 13 bases between them. This CDR3 is CASVAPYAEAFF. The DNA for the CDR3 is TGTGCCAGCGTCGCGCCGTACGCTGAAGCTTTCTTT.